Listed here are 29 T cell receptor beta chains from one sample, sequenced in a study of CD8+CD57+ T cells in acquired aplastic anemia. TCR beta VDJ and CDR3 were profiled, and genomic DNA was the template. A single record per CDR3 protein comes from TCRdb applying MiXCR to the reads. The table lists about 95,000 distinct CDR3 sequences, less than 75% of them singletons. Sequencing involved patients with CD8+CD57+ cell expansion previously shown by flow cytometry. The source material was sorted CD4+, CD8+, or CD8+CD57+ T cells (not recorded which) from PBMCs. The receptor set was obtained from a human donor with aplastic anemia.

As to this clonotype: A read error may produce the germline difference seen at one junction end. The chain combines TRBV6-1 with TRBJ2-6; unclear D gene. CDR3 length equals 11 residues. Germline lookup yields CDR1 MNHNS and CDR2 SASEGT. CDR3 in amino acids: CAISESGVLTF. CDR3 nucleotides: TGTGCCATCAGTGAGTCCGGCGTCCTGACTTTC.

This chain uses TRBV24-1 with TRBJ1-5; D perhaps matches TRBD1 (5 bases). CDR1 is KGHDR and CDR2 is SFDVKD in the germline V gene. The CDR3 covers 14 residues. V was cut by 9 bases and J by 1 base, with 12 bases left in between. CDR3 sequence (DNA): TGTGCCACCGGGTTTCAGGGCAGCAATCAGCCCCAGCATTTT. Protein product: CATGFQGSNQPQHF.

This chain uses TRBV19 with TRBJ1-2; D unclear. Germline CDR1 reads LNHDA; CDR2 reads SQIVND (reference sequence). The CDR3 totals 12 residues. V was trimmed by 6 bases and J by 7 bases, leaving 12 bases between them. DNA for the CDR3: TGTGCCAGTAGCCGTCAGGTTGCTGGCTACACCTTC. Translated: CASSRQVAGYTF.

The table lists this clonotype with a count of one. One end of the junction does not line up with germline, which may come from a read error. This chain uses TRBV10-3 with TRBJ2-3; D might be TRBD1 (6 bases). The CDR3 covers 15 residues. The germline V gene encodes CDR1 ENHRY and CDR2 SYGVKD. The CDR3 DNA reads TGTGCCACCAGTGTTAGGCAGGGGAGCACAGATACGCAGTATTTT. Amino acid sequence: CATSVRQGSTDTQYF.

The V call is TRBV6-4, the J call TRBJ2-1; TRBD2 agrees at 7 bases. With V trimmed by 0 bases and J by 4 bases, 3 bases remained unmatched. The germline V gene encodes CDR1 MRHNA and CDR2 SNTAGT. The CDR3 totals 15 residues. CDR3 DNA: TGTGCCAGCAGTGACTCTCCGGGGGGATACAATGAGCAGTTCTTC. Translated, it gives CASSDSPGGYNEQFF.

The V gene is TRBV24-1, the J gene TRBJ2-2; 11 positions match TRBD2. V lost 5 bases to trimming and J lost 2 bases; unmatched junction nucleotides: 6. The germline gives CDR1 KGHDR, CDR2 SFDVKD. The CDR3 runs to 17 residues. The CDR3 loop is CATSVELAGVNTGELFF. The DNA of the CDR3 is TGTGCCACCAGTGTCGAACTAGCGGGGGTAAACACCGGGGAGCTGTTTTTT.

There are a few counts of this clonotype. This chain joins TRBV20-1 and TRBJ2-7, with 9 bases identical to TRBD1. This CDR3 has 16 residues. Losses at the gene ends were 0 bases for V and 2 bases for J; bases not matched to a gene: 8. The germline V gene has CDR1 DFQATT and CDR2 SNEGSKA (reference sequence). The chain's CDR3 is CSAREDLGDRAYEQYF. The CDR3 DNA follows: TGCAGTGCTAGAGAGGACTTGGGGGACAGGGCCTACGAGCAGTACTTC.

This clonotype was detected ten times or more. This rearrangement joins TRBV7-6 to TRBJ2-7; TRBD2 might be the D (5 bases). The CDR3 length is 13 residues. Germline V gives CDR1 SGHVS, CDR2 FNYEAQ. The V and J ends lost 2 bases and 7 bases respectively, with 12 bases between them. DNA of the CDR3: TGTGCCAGCAGCTTACTCCGGGATCCAGAGCAGTACTTC. This gives the protein CASSLLRDPEQYF. Variable domain in full (rest from reference TRBV7-6 and TRBJ2-7): GAGVSQSPRYKVTKRGQDVALRCDPISGHVSLYWYRQALGQGPEFLTYFNYEAQQDKSGLPNDRFSAERPEGSISTLTIQRTEQRDSAMYRCASSLLRDPEQYFGPGTRLTVT.

The chain combines TRBV12-3 or TRBV12-4 with TRBJ1-1; D remains ambiguous. V lost 8 bases and J 0 bases, leaving 10 bases between the germline ends. This CDR3 comprises 13 residues. The CDR3 sequence is CASAIQLNTEAFF. Here the CDR3 DNA reads TGTGCCAGCGCTATCCAGTTGAACACTGAAGCTTTCTTT.

The V and J genes are TRBV6-5 and TRBJ1-2; unclear D gene. This CDR3 has 14 residues. V dropped 0 bases and J dropped 8 bases, with 13 bases sitting between them. Germline V CDR1 and CDR2: MNHEY, SVGAGI. The CDR3 protein is CASSYSGRSEGYTF. CDR3 bases: TGTGCCAGCAGTTACTCCGGAAGGTCGGAAGGCTACACCTTC.

The chain has TRBV20-1 and TRBJ1-5; D is ambiguous. Germline-derived CDR1 and CDR2 are DFQATT and SNEGSKA (reference sequence). V lost 4 bases, J lost 4 bases, and 8 bases lay in between. The CDR3 contains 12 residues. The CDR3 loop reads CSANRANQPQHF. The CDR3 coding sequence is TGCAGTGCTAACCGGGCTAATCAGCCCCAGCATTTT.

This clonotype was seen many times. The chain links TRBV5-5 to TRBJ2-2; 11 positions agree with TRBD1. The CDR3 sequence is 16 residues long. V shed 4 bases, J shed 1 base, and the junction held 3 bases outside the gene matches. The germline V gene encodes CDR1 SGHKS and CDR2 YYEKEE (reference sequence). CDR3 loop: CASSHGTGGNTGELFF. The CDR3 DNA reads TGTGCCAGCAGCCACGGGACAGGGGGGAACACCGGGGAGCTGTTTTTT.

This clonotype was seen ten or more times. The chain joins TRBV5-1 to TRBJ1-4; 10 bases are a match to TRBD1. The CDR3 is made up of 16 amino acids. After removal of 0 bases from V and 6 bases from J, the junction contained 5 bases not matched to a gene. The germline V gene encodes CDR1 SGHRS and CDR2 YFSETQ. In nucleotides, the CDR3 is TGCGCCAGCAGCTTGGCGGTCGGGACAGGGGATGAAAAACTGTTTTTT. Protein sequence: CASSLAVGTGDEKLFF.

This clonotype appeared a few times. The chain combines TRBV29-1 with TRBJ1-5; D might be TRBD1 (5 bases). Germline CDR1 and CDR2: SQVTM and ANQGSEA. V was cut by 7 bases and J by 7 bases, with 17 bases left in between. CDR3 length: 13 amino acids. The CDR3 is CSASGGVDQPQHF. CDR3 in DNA: TGCAGCGCCTCGGGGGGGGTCGACCAGCCCCAGCATTTT. The entire variable domain, with the rest obtained from reference TRBV29-1 and TRBJ1-5, is as follows: SAVISQKPSRDICQRGTSLTIQCQVDSQVTMMFWYRQQPGQSLTLIATANQGSEATYESGFVIDKFPISRPNLTFSTLTVSNMSPEDSSIYLCSASGGVDQPQHFGDGTRLSIL.

The chain recombines TRBV7-9 with TRBJ2-7; 8 nucleotides match TRBD1. Germline assignment: CDR1 SEHNR and CDR2 FQNEAQ (reference sequence). The V segment lost 4 bases and the J segment 3 bases; nucleotides outside the gene matches: 8. This CDR3 comprises 15 residues. This CDR3 reads CASSSRTGTVYEQYF. The CDR3 DNA reads as TGTGCCAGCAGCTCCCGGACAGGGACAGTCTACGAGCAGTACTTC.

The V gene is TRBV9, the J gene TRBJ2-1; TRBD2 aligns across 13 bases. The CDR3 runs to 15 residues. Germline values: CDR1 SGDLS, CDR2 YYNGEE. Trimming cost V 5 bases and J 8 bases; bases outside gene matches: 7. CDR3 region: CASSGGLAGDYEQFF. CDR3 nucleotides: TGTGCCAGCAGTGGAGGACTAGCGGGAGATTATGAGCAGTTCTTC.

CDR3 nucleotides: TGTGCCAGCAGCGGGGGGGCCACGACAGGGAGGAGCTACGAGCAGTACTTC. It codes for CASSGGATTGRSYEQYF. This chain joins TRBV7-6 and TRBJ2-7; D assignment may be TRBD1 or TRBD2 (7 bases each). The germline gives CDR1 SGHVS, CDR2 FNYEAQ. This CDR3 is built from 17 residues. Trimming stripped 5 bases from V and 3 bases from J, with 23 bases between.

This clonotype was seen a few times. The chain joins TRBV10-3 to TRBJ1-1, with D uncertain. This CDR3 is 12 amino acids long. The germline V gene encodes CDR1 ENHRY and CDR2 SYGVKD. Trimming removed 6 bases from V and 11 bases from J, with 16 bases in between. The CDR3 loop is CAIREAGWKAFF. CDR3 DNA: TGTGCCATCAGGGAAGCTGGGTGGAAGGCTTTCTTT.

The chain couples TRBV20-1 to TRBJ1-6, with D possibly TRBD1 on 6 matching bases. The CDR3 spans 15 residues. The V and J ends lost 1 base and 7 bases respectively, with 14 bases between them. Germline V gene data show CDR1 as DFQATT and CDR2 as SNEGSKA (reference sequence). CDR3 sequence: CSARVLGGTNSPLHF. In DNA, the CDR3 is TGCAGTGCTAGAGTCCTAGGGGGGACCAATTCACCCCTCCACTTT.

A remark on this clonotype: One base away lies a much larger clone, so this may be a sequencing read error. This rearrangement joins TRBV6-2 or TRBV6-3 to TRBJ1-4; D gene ambiguous. Trimming pared 0 bases from V and 10 bases from J, leaving 9 bases between. The germline CDR1 and CDR2 sequences are MNHEY and SVGEGT. This CDR3 region has 13 residues. The CDR3 coding sequence is TGTGCCAGCAGTTACTCGAACCATGGAAAACTGTTTTTT. It yields the protein CASSYSNHGKLFF.

This clonotype has ten or more counts. The V gene is TRBV7-8, the J gene TRBJ2-1, with D perhaps matching TRBD2 (7 bases). The germline CDR1 and CDR2 sequences are SGHVS and FQNEAQ. CDR3 size: 16 residues. The germline V and J ends were trimmed by 0 bases and 6 bases, with 15 bases remaining between them. The CDR3 DNA follows: TGTGCCAGCAGCTTAGCTTCGGGGGGCGTCTCCAATGAGCAGTTCTTC. Encoded protein: CASSLASGGVSNEQFF.

The CDR3 is CASSVDQRGSYGYTF. Here the CDR3 DNA reads TGTGCCAGCAGCGTAGATCAAAGGGGAAGCTATGGCTACACCTTC. The chain uses TRBV9 and TRBJ1-2, with a weak D call TRBD1 (5 bases). Germline V CDR1 and CDR2: SGDLS, YYNGEE. Trimming shortened V by 0 bases and J by 4 bases, and 13 bases separated the two germline ends. The CDR3 is 15 residues long.

V gene TRBV9 combines with J gene TRBJ2-7; D not resolved. The V and J ends lost 3 bases and 6 bases respectively, with 16 bases between them. Germline assignment: CDR1 SGDLS and CDR2 YYNGEE. The CDR3 length is 14 residues. The CDR3 sequence is CASSGLAANGEQYF. CDR3 coding DNA: TGTGCCAGCAGCGGCTTGGCGGCCAATGGCGAGCAGTACTTC.

V and J are TRBV9 and TRBJ1-2; D call uncertain. Trimming shortened V by 4 bases and J by 8 bases, and 12 bases separated the two germline ends. Germline V gene lookup returns CDR1 SGDLS and CDR2 YYNGEE. The CDR3 is 12 residues long. CDR3 coding DNA: TGTGCCAGCAGCATGCCGACCCAAGGCTACACCTTC. Residues: CASSMPTQGYTF. The full variable domain, completed using reference TRBV9 and TRBJ1-2, is DSGVTQTPKHLITATGQRVTLRCSPRSGDLSVYWYQQSLDQGLQFLIQYYNGEERAKGNILERFSAQQFPDLHSELNLSSLELGDSALYFCASSMPTQGYTFGSGTRLTVV.

The chain has TRBV20-1 and TRBJ2-7; D may be TRBD1 (5 bases). The V end lost 2 bases, the J end lost 3 bases, and 17 bases lay between the germline ends. The CDR3 is made up of 15 amino acids. Per germline, CDR1 DFQATT and CDR2 SNEGSKA (reference sequence). CDR3 sequence: CSARPLRQGIYEQYF. CDR3 sequence (DNA): TGCAGTGCTAGACCTCTTCGCCAGGGTATCTACGAGCAGTACTTC.

The chain couples TRBV10-2 to TRBJ2-5; TRBD1 is a possible D gene (5 bases). V was cut by 1 base and J by 1 base, with 10 bases left in between. The CDR3 totals 15 residues. Germline-derived CDR1 and CDR2 are WSHSY and SAAADI. The CDR3 reads CASSELGLSQETQYF. The DNA for the CDR3 is TGCGCCAGCAGTGAGTTGGGGCTGAGCCAAGAGACCCAGTACTTC.

The chain links TRBV7-2 to TRBJ2-1, with unresolved D. The CDR3 spans 14 residues. Germline V lookup: CDR1 SGHTA, CDR2 FQGNSA. The V gene lost 1 base and the J gene lost 8 bases, with 12 bases spanning the gap. This CDR3 is CASSLGSVIHEQFF. CDR3 coding DNA: TGTGCCAGCAGCTTAGGTTCAGTTATACATGAGCAGTTCTTC.

This clonotype was observed many times. The rearrangement links TRBV20-1 to TRBJ2-1, with TRBD2 matching 13 bases. The CDR3 spans 16 residues. V lost 1 base, J lost 4 bases, and 4 bases stayed unmatched. CDR1 is DFQATT, CDR2 SNEGSKA, per germline (reference sequence). Written as DNA, the CDR3 is TGCAGTGCTAGAGCCCGGACTAGCGGGAGTTACAATGAGCAGTTCTTC. Its protein is CSARARTSGSYNEQFF.

The chain uses TRBV20-1 and TRBJ1-2; the D is unclear. This CDR3 contains 13 residues. The V gene lost 6 bases and the J gene lost 0 bases, with 11 bases spanning the gap. Looked up from germline, CDR1 is DFQATT and CDR2 is SNEGSKA (reference sequence). The CDR3 nucleotides read TGCAGTGCCCAAACTATACCTAACTATGGCTACACCTTC. Residues: CSAQTIPNYGYTF.